The entry below gives a single TCR beta chain sequence along with its context. Its antigen remains unidentified. These data are taken from a study of blood T cells in healthy people across ages. Study-wide findings and caveats: As age increased, TCR beta diversity per million T cells fell in a roughly linear fashion.

Donors ranged from roughly 6 to 100 years old and were healthy Caucasians in Russia. Each sample yielded at least 7 million isolated PBMCs. The second PCR ran roughly 6 to 11 cycles with a sample-barcoded 5' primer and J-beta primers. Unique molecular identifiers of 12 random nucleotides labeled each cDNA. TCRdb re-called the 5' RACE reads with MiXCR, one entry per CDR3 protein. The sample contains about 1.4 million distinct CDR3 sequences, around 59% of which appear only once. This sequence was found in a young man in good health. Input material: blood.

The CDR3 loop is CSAGRRVDNEQFF. The CDR3 bases are TGCAGTGCCGGCCGGAGGGTTGACAATGAGCAGTTCTTC. The chain recombines TRBV20-1 with TRBJ2-1, with D perhaps TRBD2 (6 bases). CDR3 length: 13 residues. Trimming removed 6 bases at V and 5 bases at J, with 14 bases between. Germline V gene data show CDR1 as DFQATT and CDR2 as SNEGSKA (reference sequence).